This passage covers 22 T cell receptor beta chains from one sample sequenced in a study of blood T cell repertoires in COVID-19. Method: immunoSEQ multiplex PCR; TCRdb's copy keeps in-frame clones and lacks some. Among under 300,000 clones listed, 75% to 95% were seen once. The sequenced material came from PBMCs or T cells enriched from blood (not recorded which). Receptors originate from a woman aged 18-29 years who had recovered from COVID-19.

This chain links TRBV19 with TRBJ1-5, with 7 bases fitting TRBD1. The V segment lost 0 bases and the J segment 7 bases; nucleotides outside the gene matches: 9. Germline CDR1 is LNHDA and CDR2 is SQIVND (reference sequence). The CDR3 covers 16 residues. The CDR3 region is CASSIDLNQGGQPQHF. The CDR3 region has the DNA TGTGCCAGTAGTATAGACCTAAATCAGGGGGGCCAGCCCCAGCATTTT.

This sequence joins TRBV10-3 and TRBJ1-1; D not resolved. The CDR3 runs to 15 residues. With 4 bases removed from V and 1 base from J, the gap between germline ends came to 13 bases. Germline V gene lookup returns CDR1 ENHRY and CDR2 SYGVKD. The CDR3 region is CAISGGGGTNTEAFF. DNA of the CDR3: TGTGCCATCAGTGGCGGCGGAGGAACGAACACTGAAGCTTTCTTT.

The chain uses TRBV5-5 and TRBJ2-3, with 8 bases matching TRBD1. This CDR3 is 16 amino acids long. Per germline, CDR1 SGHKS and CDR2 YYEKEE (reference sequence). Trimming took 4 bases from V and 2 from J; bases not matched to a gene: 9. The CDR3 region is CASSLQGALSTDTQYF. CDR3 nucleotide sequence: TGTGCCAGCAGCCTGCAGGGGGCCTTGTCCACAGATACGCAGTATTTT.

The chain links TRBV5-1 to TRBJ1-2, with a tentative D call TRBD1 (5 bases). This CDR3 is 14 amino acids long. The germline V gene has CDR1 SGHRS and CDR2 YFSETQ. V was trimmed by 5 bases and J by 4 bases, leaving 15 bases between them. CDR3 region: CASSSAVGGYGYTF. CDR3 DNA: TGCGCCAGCAGTAGCGCGGTGGGGGGCTATGGCTACACCTTC.

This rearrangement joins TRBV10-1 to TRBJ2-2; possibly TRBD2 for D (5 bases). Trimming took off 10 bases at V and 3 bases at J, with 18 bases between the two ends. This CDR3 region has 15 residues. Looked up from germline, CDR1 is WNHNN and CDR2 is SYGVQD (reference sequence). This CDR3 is CATRGPNPDTGELFF. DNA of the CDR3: TGCGCCACCCGCGGGCCTAACCCTGACACCGGGGAGCTGTTTTTT.

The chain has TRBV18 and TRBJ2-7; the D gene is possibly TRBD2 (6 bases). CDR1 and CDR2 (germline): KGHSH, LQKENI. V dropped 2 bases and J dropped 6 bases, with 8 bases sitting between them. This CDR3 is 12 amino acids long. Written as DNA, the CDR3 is TGTGCCAGCTCACCAGAGGGAGGCGAGCAGTACTTC. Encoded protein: CASSPEGGEQYF.

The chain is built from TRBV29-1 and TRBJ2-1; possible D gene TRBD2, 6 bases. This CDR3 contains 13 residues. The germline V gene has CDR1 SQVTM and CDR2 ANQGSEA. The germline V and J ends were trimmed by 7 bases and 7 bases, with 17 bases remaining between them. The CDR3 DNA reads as TGCAGCGCTCCGACGGGGAGGACGAATGAGCAGTTCTTC. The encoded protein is CSAPTGRTNEQFF.

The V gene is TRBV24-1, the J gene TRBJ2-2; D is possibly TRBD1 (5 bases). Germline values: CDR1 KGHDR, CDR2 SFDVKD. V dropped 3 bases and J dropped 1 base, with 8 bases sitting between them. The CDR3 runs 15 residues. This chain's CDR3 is CATSDTRVNTGELFF. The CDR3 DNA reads TGTGCCACCAGTGATACCAGGGTGAACACCGGGGAGCTGTTTTTT.

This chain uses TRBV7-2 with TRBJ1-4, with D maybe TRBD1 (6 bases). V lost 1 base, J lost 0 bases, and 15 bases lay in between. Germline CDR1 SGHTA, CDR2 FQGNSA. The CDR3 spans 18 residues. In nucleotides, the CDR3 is TGTGCCAGCAGCTTAGTTTCCAGGGGCCCTTCAACTAATGAAAAACTGTTTTTT. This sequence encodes CASSLVSRGPSTNEKLFF.

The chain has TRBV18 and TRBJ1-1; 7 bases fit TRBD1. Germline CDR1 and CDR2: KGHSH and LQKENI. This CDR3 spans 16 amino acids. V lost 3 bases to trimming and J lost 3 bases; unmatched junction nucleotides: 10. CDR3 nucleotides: TGTGCCAGCTCACCCAATCCAGGGGGGATAGACACTGAAGCTTTCTTT. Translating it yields CASSPNPGGIDTEAFF.

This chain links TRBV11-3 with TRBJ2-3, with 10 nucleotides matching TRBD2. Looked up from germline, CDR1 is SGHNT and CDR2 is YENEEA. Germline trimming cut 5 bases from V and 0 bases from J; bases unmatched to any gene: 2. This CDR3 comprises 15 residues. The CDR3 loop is CASSRTSGSTDTQYF. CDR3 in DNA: TGTGCCAGCAGCAGGACTAGCGGCAGCACAGATACGCAGTATTTT.

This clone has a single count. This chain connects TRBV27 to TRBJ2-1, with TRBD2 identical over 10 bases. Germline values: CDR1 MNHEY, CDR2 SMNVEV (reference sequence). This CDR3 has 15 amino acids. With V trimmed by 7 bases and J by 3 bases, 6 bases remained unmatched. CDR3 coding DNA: TGTGCCAGCACTATAGCGGGGGGTCTCTACAATGAGCAGTTCTTC. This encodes CASTIAGGLYNEQFF.

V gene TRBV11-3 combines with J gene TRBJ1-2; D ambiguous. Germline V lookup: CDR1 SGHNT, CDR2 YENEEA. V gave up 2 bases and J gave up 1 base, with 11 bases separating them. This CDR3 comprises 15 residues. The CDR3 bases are TGTGCCAGCAGCTTAATAGTCAACAGTAACTATGGCTACACCTTC. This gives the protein CASSLIVNSNYGYTF.

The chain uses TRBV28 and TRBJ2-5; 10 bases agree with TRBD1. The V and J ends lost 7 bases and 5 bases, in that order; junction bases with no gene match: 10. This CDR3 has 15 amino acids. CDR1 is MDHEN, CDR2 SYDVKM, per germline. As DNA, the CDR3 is TGTGCCAGCACGGCACCCGGGACAGGGGCCGAGACCCAGTACTTC. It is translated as CASTAPGTGAETQYF.

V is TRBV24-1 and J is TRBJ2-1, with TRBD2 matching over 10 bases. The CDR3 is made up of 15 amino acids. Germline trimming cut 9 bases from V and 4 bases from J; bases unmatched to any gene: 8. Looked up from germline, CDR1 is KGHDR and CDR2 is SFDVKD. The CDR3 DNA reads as TGTGCCACCGGCACTAGCGGGGCGCAGTACAATGAGCAGTTCTTC. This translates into CATGTSGAQYNEQFF.

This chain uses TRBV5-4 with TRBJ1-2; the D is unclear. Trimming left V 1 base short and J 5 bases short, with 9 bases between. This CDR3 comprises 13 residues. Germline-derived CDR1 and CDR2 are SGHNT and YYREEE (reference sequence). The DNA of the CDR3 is TGTGCCAGCAGCTTGATTGGTAGTTATGGCTACACCTTC. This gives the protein CASSLIGSYGYTF.

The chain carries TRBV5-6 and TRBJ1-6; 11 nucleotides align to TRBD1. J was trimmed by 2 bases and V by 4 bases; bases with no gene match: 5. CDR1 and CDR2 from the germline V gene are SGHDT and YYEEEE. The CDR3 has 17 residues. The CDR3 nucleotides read TGTGCCAGCAGCCTGGGGACAGGGGGAACCTATAATTCACCCCTCCACTTT. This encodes CASSLGTGGTYNSPLHF.

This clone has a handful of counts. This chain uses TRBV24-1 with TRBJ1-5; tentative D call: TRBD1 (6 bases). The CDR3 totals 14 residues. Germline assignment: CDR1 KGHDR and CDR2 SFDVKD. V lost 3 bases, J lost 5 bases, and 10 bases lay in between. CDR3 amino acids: CATSDGQPDQPQHF. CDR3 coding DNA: TGTGCCACCAGTGATGGACAGCCGGATCAGCCCCAGCATTTT.

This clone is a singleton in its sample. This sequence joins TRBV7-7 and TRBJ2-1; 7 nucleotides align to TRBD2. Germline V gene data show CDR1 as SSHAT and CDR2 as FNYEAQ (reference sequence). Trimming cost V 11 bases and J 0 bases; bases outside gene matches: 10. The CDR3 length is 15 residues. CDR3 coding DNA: TGTGCCCTCCAAACTAGCGCCCGCTCCTACAATGAGCAGTTCTTC. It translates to CALQTSARSYNEQFF.

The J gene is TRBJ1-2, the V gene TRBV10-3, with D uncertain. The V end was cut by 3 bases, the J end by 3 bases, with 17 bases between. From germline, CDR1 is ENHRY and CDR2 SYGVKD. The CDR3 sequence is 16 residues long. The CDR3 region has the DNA TGTGCCATCAGTGAAAATTCTATGGGAGGGCACTATGGCTACACCTTC. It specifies CAISENSMGGHYGYTF.

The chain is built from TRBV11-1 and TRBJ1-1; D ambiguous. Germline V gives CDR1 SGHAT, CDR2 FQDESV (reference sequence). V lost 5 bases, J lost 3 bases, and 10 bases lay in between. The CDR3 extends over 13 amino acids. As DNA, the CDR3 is TGTGCCAGCAGCACATCCTTCGACACTGAAGCTTTCTTT. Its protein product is CASSTSFDTEAFF.

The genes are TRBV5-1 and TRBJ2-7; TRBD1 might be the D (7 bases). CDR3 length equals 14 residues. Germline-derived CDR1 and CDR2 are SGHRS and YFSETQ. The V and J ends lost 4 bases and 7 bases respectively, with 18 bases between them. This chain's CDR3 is CASSPRDSAGEQYF. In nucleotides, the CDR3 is TGCGCCAGCAGCCCCCGGGACAGCGCGGGGGAGCAGTACTTC.